The 17 T cell receptor beta chains reported below all come from one sample, sequenced in a study of CD8 T cells in ankylosing spondylitis. TCRdb reprocessed the 5' RACE reads with MiXCR, giving one entry per CDR3 protein. This sample carries fewer than 250,000 distinct CDR3 sequences, 30% to 35% of them seen once, and the ten largest clones take about 4%. The sample taken for sequencing was blood, either unsorted or a sorted T cell fraction (not recorded which). The receptors shown here come from a male donor with ankylosing spondylitis or in good health (not recorded which).

This clonotype turned up a few times. The V and J genes are TRBV6-5 and TRBJ1-1; a weak D match, TRBD1 (5 bases). There are 12 residues in the CDR3. The ends were cut back, 6 bases at V and 4 bases at J, with 9 bases in the middle. Germline V gene lookup returns CDR1 MNHEY and CDR2 SVGAGI. CDR3 in amino acids: CASSPGPTEAFF. CDR3 DNA sequence: TGTGCCAGCAGCCCAGGGCCCACTGAAGCTTTCTTT.

This clonotype was counted once. Its ends do not fully match the called genes, so a read error is possible. This rearrangement joins TRBV10-3 to TRBJ1-1; tentative D call: TRBD1 (5 bases). Germline V gives CDR1 ENHRY, CDR2 SYGVKD. This CDR3 has 14 amino acids. The CDR3 loop reads CAITGTSGSTESFF. Written as DNA, the CDR3 is TGTGCCATCACGGGGACCTCAGGGAGCACTGAATCTTTCTTT.

This clonotype was observed many times. V usage is TRBV20-1 and J usage is TRBJ1-6; D is possibly TRBD1 (6 bases). The V gene's germline CDR1 is DFQATT and CDR2 SNEGSKA (reference sequence). The length of the CDR3 is 13 residues. V gave up 6 bases and J gave up 6 bases, with 12 bases separating them. CDR3 amino acids: CSAQQGLNSPLHF. CDR3 nucleotide sequence: TGCAGTGCCCAACAGGGACTTAATTCACCCCTCCACTTT.

This rearrangement joins TRBV9 to TRBJ1-5; D is unclear. Trimming removed 0 bases at V and 7 bases at J, with 8 bases between. In germline, CDR1 is SGDLS, CDR2 YYNGEE. CDR3 length equals 13 residues. This chain's CDR3 is CASSVGIGQPQHF. The CDR3 DNA follows: TGTGCCAGCAGCGTAGGAATAGGGCAGCCCCAGCATTTT.

The CDR3: CASSLVNRGNTEAFF. Written as DNA, the CDR3 is TGCGCCAGCAGCTTAGTCAACAGGGGGAACACTGAAGCTTTCTTT. V gene TRBV5-1 combines with J gene TRBJ1-1; TRBD1 aligns across 7 bases. V lost 2 bases and J lost 1; bases outside the gene matches: 5. Germline V gene sequence: CDR1 SGHRS, CDR2 YFSETQ. The length of the CDR3 is 15 residues. Looking up the rest from reference TRBV5-1 and TRBJ1-1 gives the full variable domain: KAGVTQTPRYLIKTRGQQVTLSCSPISGHRSVSWYQQTPGQGLQFLFEYFSETQRNKGNFPGRFSGRQFSNSRSEMNVSTLELGDSALYLCASSLVNRGNTEAFFGQGTRLTVV.

The rearrangement uses TRBV5-1 and TRBJ2-1; D possibly uses TRBD1 or TRBD2 (5 bases each). V was trimmed by 5 bases and J by 8 bases, leaving 20 bases between them. There are 15 residues in the CDR3. CDR1 SGHRS and CDR2 YFSETQ come from the germline V gene. Here the CDR3 DNA reads TGCGCCAGCAGGTTACTCCGGGGCAAAGCCGATGAGCAGTTCTTC. This gives the protein CASRLLRGKADEQFF.

The chain is built from TRBV5-1 and TRBJ2-5; D ambiguous. The germline V gene has CDR1 SGHRS and CDR2 YFSETQ. The V and J ends lost 4 bases and 2 bases respectively, with 6 bases between them. This CDR3 comprises 12 residues. This CDR3 is CASSSQQETQYF. DNA of the CDR3: TGCGCCAGCAGCAGTCAGCAAGAGACCCAGTACTTC.

In this sample, this clonotype turned up a few times. The CDR3 here is CASSLGTDYHPYEQYF. In nucleotides, the CDR3 is TGTGCCAGCAGCTTGGGAACGGACTACCATCCCTACGAGCAGTACTTC. The chain combines TRBV5-5 with TRBJ2-7; a weak D match, TRBD2 (6 bases). Deletions cut 0 bases from V and 2 bases from J, with 15 bases between. The CDR3 is 16 residues long. Germline CDR1 reads SGHKS; CDR2 reads YYEKEE (reference sequence).

The rearrangement joins TRBV29-1 to TRBJ2-1; D possibly corresponds to TRBD2 (5 bases). The germline CDR1 and CDR2 sequences are SQVTM and ANQGSEA. This CDR3 is built from 15 residues. V was shortened by 1 base and J by 4 bases, with 14 bases between the two germline ends. The CDR3 loop reads CSVEGGVWNYNEQFF. DNA of the CDR3: TGCAGCGTTGAAGGGGGAGTATGGAATTACAATGAGCAGTTCTTC.

Here the CDR3 reads CASSSLPGSRYEQYF. For the CDR3, the DNA is TGCGCCAGCAGTTCCTTACCGGGCTCCCGTTACGAGCAGTACTTC. This chain joins TRBV5-1 and TRBJ2-7; no reliable D call. The CDR3 has 15 residues. Germline assignment: CDR1 SGHRS and CDR2 YFSETQ. Trimming stripped 5 bases from V and 4 bases from J, with 19 bases between.

This chain joins TRBV20-1 and TRBJ2-1; 13 positions match TRBD2. V was clipped by 6 bases and J by 6 bases; unmatched bases: 11. Looked up from germline, CDR1 is DFQATT and CDR2 is SNEGSKA (reference sequence). This CDR3 comprises 16 residues. The CDR3 coding sequence is TGCAGTGCCAGGGGGTGGGGACTAGCGGGGTTCAATGAGCAGTTCTTC. It yields the protein CSARGWGLAGFNEQFF.

This chain uses TRBV7-2 with TRBJ2-1, with 11 bases aligning to TRBD2. Germline loops: CDR1 SGHTA, CDR2 FQGNSA. The CDR3 is 16 amino acids. The J segment lost 7 bases and the V segment lost 5 bases, leaving 10 bases of the junction unmatched. CDR3 coding DNA: TGTGCCAGCAGCCCGATAGCGGGGGGGTATAGTAATGAGCAGTTCTTC. This codes for CASSPIAGGYSNEQFF.

This clonotype appeared a few times. The gene calls are TRBV12-3 or TRBV12-4 and TRBJ2-1; 11 bases are a match to TRBD2. The CDR3 extends over 14 amino acids. Germline trimming cut 10 bases from V and 7 bases from J; bases unmatched to any gene: 9. CDR3 loop: CATKPSGGKNEQFF. The CDR3 nucleotides read TGTGCCACCAAACCTAGCGGGGGGAAGAATGAGCAGTTCTTC.

This clonotype has only a few counts. The genes are TRBV24-1 and TRBJ2-3; D is ambiguous. Trimming took 0 bases from V and 4 from J, leaving 10 bases between them. CDR3 length: 15 amino acids. Germline assignment: CDR1 KGHDR and CDR2 SFDVKD. The CDR3 region is CATSDLNGGADTQYF. CDR3 coding DNA: TGTGCCACCAGTGATTTGAACGGTGGGGCAGATACGCAGTATTTT.

CDR3 sequence (DNA): TGTGCCAGCAGCTTGGAAGCGGCCGTGGACAGTGTGAACACTGAAGCTTTCTTT. The encoded protein is CASSLEAAVDSVNTEAFF. The chain links TRBV5-6 to TRBJ1-1, with a tentative D call TRBD1 (6 bases). Germline V lookup: CDR1 SGHDT, CDR2 YYEEEE. The CDR3 is 18 residues long. Between the trimmed V and J ends, which lost 0 bases and 0 bases, there was a span of 18 bases.

The chain couples TRBV12-3 or TRBV12-4 to TRBJ2-5; 7 nucleotides agree with TRBD2. Unmatched junction bases numbered 3, after V lost 4 bases and J lost 4 bases. This CDR3 region has 13 residues. CDR3: CASSSGGIETQYF. The CDR3 DNA is TGTGCCAGCAGTTCGGGGGGAATAGAGACCCAGTACTTC.

The chain recombines TRBV7-9 with TRBJ1-4, with a weak D call TRBD1 (5 bases). The CDR3 extends over 14 amino acids. V was pared by 4 bases and J by 6 bases, with 12 bases between. Germline-derived CDR1 and CDR2 are SEHNR and FQNEAQ (reference sequence). The DNA for the CDR3 is TGTGCCAGCAGCTCCGTCGGGGGGGATGAAAAACTGTTTTTT. This codes for CASSSVGGDEKLFF.